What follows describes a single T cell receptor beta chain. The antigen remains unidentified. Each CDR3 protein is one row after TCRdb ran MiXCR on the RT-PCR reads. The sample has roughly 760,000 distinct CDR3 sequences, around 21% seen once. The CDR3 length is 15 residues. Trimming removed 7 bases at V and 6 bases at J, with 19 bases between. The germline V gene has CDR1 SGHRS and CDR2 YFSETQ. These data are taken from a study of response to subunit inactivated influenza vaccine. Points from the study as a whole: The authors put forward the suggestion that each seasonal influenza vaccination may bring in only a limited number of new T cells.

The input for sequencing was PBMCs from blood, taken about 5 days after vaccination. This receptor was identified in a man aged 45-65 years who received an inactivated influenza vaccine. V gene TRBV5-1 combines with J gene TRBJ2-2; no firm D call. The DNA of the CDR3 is TGCGCCAGCCAGGTAGTCCGCACTACCCCCGGGGAGCTGTTTTTT. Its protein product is CASQVVRTTPGELFF.